This TCR beta chain was identified in a study of siplizumab effects on memory and regulatory T cells. Generated by immunoSEQ multiplex PCR, the TCRdb table keeps only in-frame clones and is missing some. The sample contains fewer than 110,000 clones, about nine tenths of which appear only once. Trimming took off 4 bases at V and 1 base at J, with 16 bases between the two ends. Germline lookup yields CDR1 SQVTM and CDR2 ANQGSEA. CDR3 length: 15 amino acids. V usage is TRBV29-1 and J usage is TRBJ1-2; a weak D match, TRBD1 (6 bases). The clonotype comes from a human donor in good health. The source material was non-Treg CD4+ T cells sorted from blood. CDR3 region: CSVVKGGGNNYGYTF. Written as DNA, the CDR3 is TGCAGCGTTGTGAAGGGAGGGGGAAATAACTATGGCTACACCTTC.